Here is one T cell receptor beta chain with its context. Its antigen is not known. V dropped 3 bases and J dropped 8; count of bases not matched to a gene: 9. Germline CDR1 MGHRA, CDR2 YSYEKL. CDR3 length: 16 amino acids. This table comes from immunoSEQ multiplex PCR, and its TCRdb copy is limited to in-frame clones, with some not included. The sample holds around 2,100,000 clones, roughly 95% seen once. Naive CD8 isolation took CD45RO-negative cells positively selected for CCR7 and excluded terminally differentiated effector memory CD45RA+ cells. This sample stems from a study of shared clonotypes between healthy human individuals. Findings and caveats of the study: Among non-shared clonotypes, generation probabilities were lower than among those shared by all four donors.

This sequence was found in a man younger than 30 in good health. The chain uses TRBV4-1 and TRBJ2-1, with 11 bases lining up with TRBD2. The sequencing sample was made of naive CD8+ T cells sorted from blood. The CDR3: CASSHRLSGREYEQFF. CDR3 DNA sequence: TGCGCCAGCAGCCACCGACTTAGCGGGAGGGAGTATGAGCAGTTCTTC.